This section outlines one T cell receptor beta chain sequence together with its context. Using immunoSEQ multiplex PCR, the repertoire was profiled, and TCRdb retains in-frame clones only, with some absent. The table shows around 100,000 clones, with about nine tenths occurring only once. The sample belongs to a study of blood T cell repertoires in COVID-19. Study-wide background: The origin of the acute and convalescent COVID-19 samples was the United States, Italy and Spain. Sources were T cells, B-cell-depleted T cells, or PBMCs; the material itself was cDNA or gDNA.

Sequenced input: peripheral blood. This TCR was sampled from a man aged 18 to 35 with COVID-19, enrolled during active disease.

The CDR3 loop reads CAISEGQGNSPLHF. The CDR3 nucleotides are TGTGCCATCAGTGAAGGGCAGGGTAATTCACCCCTCCACTTT. The chain has TRBV10-3 and TRBJ1-6; tentative D call: TRBD1 (5 bases). V was shortened by 3 bases and J by 6 bases, with 9 bases between the two germline ends. Germline V gene sequence: CDR1 ENHRY, CDR2 SYGVKD. The CDR3 is 14 amino acids.